The 23 T cell receptor beta chains given below trace back to one sample, sequenced in a study of Graves' ophthalmopathy and Graves' hyperthyroidism. The TCR beta CDR3 regions underwent amplification from RNA transcripts. The workflow started with a first-round RT-PCR run with HTBI primers and then moved on to a second-round multiplex PCR. Using its own MiXCR run on the multiplex PCR reads, TCRdb lists one record per CDR3 protein. The sample has roughly 300,000 distinct CDR3 sequences; 15% to 20% are singletons. Sequenced sample: peripheral blood. The receptors stem from an adult man with Graves' ophthalmopathy.

The chain recombines TRBV12-3 or TRBV12-4 with TRBJ1-5; D possibly corresponds to TRBD1 (6 bases). The CDR3 has 13 residues. V was cut by 6 bases and J by 7 bases, with 13 bases left in between. CDR3 DNA: TGTGCCAGCAGACTTGACAGGACCCAGCCCCAGCATTTT. The encoded protein is CASRLDRTQPQHF.

In this sample, this clonotype turned up many times. This chain links TRBV6-5 with TRBJ2-7; D not resolved. CDR1 and CDR2 from the germline V gene are MNHEY and SVGAGI. This CDR3 spans 14 amino acids. V lost 2 bases, J lost 1 base, and 9 bases lay in between. The CDR3 sequence is CASSYSFGSYEQYF. The CDR3, as DNA: TGTGCCAGCAGTTACAGCTTCGGATCCTACGAGCAGTACTTC.

This clonotype was found many times. The J gene is TRBJ1-6, the V gene TRBV9, with D unresolved. V was shortened by 2 bases and J by 8 bases, with 11 bases between the two germline ends. Per the germline V gene, CDR1 is SGDLS and CDR2 is YYNGEE. The CDR3 consists of 14 residues. The CDR3 DNA is TGTGCCAGCAGCGTTCGCAGCGGCGATTCACCCCTCCACTTT. It encodes CASSVRSGDSPLHF.

This clonotype was seen just once. The chain has TRBV3-1 and TRBJ2-7; 13 bases fit TRBD2. CDR1 and CDR2 from the germline V gene are LGHDT and YNNKEL (reference sequence). Trimming took 4 bases from V and 5 from J; bases not matched to a gene: 5. CDR3 length: 15 residues. CDR3 sequence: CASSPRTSGSNEQYF. The CDR3 region has the DNA TGTGCCAGCAGCCCTCGGACTAGCGGGAGTAACGAGCAGTACTTC.

This clonotype was counted many times. The genes are TRBV2 and TRBJ1-2, with unresolved D. V gave up 3 bases and J gave up 5 bases, with 16 bases separating them. Germline CDR1 is SNHLY and CDR2 is FYNNEI. CDR3 length equals 15 residues. DNA of the CDR3: TGTGCCAGCAGTGAGGGCCCCTTCGACGCTTATGGCTACACCTTC. Protein sequence: CASSEGPFDAYGYTF.

J is TRBJ2-7 and V is TRBV15; D unclear. V was trimmed by 0 bases and J by 9 bases, leaving 12 bases between them. This CDR3 has 13 amino acids. Germline-derived CDR1 and CDR2 are LNHNV and YYDKDF (reference sequence). The CDR3 DNA follows: TGTGCCACCAGCAGAGATCACGGGTCCGGGCAGTACTTC. It translates to CATSRDHGSGQYF.

This chain connects TRBV12-3 or TRBV12-4 to TRBJ1-1; 7 positions match TRBD1. The V gene end was trimmed by 7 bases and the J gene end by 1 base; junction bases not matched to a gene: 9. This CDR3 has 15 residues. CDR3 protein: CASTKGTVKNTEAFF. CDR3 coding DNA: TGTGCCAGCACCAAAGGGACAGTAAAGAACACTGAAGCTTTCTTT.

This clonotype was seen ten or more times. The gene calls are TRBV27 and TRBJ1-5; D perhaps matches TRBD1 (6 bases). CDR3 length: 15 amino acids. Germline lookup yields CDR1 MNHEY and CDR2 SMNVEV (reference sequence). V was cut by 3 bases and J by 5 bases, with 14 bases left in between. For the CDR3, the DNA is TGTGCCAGCAGTTTTACAGGGCGCTCCCATCAGCCCCAGCATTTT. Amino acid sequence: CASSFTGRSHQPQHF.

This clonotype was recorded at least ten times. This chain uses TRBV19 with TRBJ2-7; D is undetermined. The length of the CDR3 is 14 residues. Trimming removed 3 bases from V and 0 bases from J, with 9 bases in between. CDR1 and CDR2 (germline): LNHDA, SQIVND (reference sequence). CDR3 sequence: CASSMWADSYEQYF. The CDR3 DNA reads TGTGCCAGTAGTATGTGGGCAGACTCCTACGAGCAGTACTTC.

This clonotype came up a few times. The chain joins TRBV6-1 to TRBJ2-6; 10 bases are shared with TRBD1. CDR1 and CDR2 (germline): MNHNS, SASEGT. The CDR3 has 17 amino acids. V lost 8 bases, J lost 2 bases, and 9 bases stayed unmatched. The DNA of the CDR3 is TGTGCCAGCTGGTCTTGGGACAGGGGCGCTGGGGCCAACGTCCTGACTTTC. Translating gives CASWSWDRGAGANVLTF.

This chain links TRBV6-1 with TRBJ2-7, with 10 bases identical to TRBD2. The CDR3 loop spans 14 amino acids. The J segment lost 4 bases and the V segment lost 7 bases, leaving 7 bases of the junction unmatched. Germline V lookup: CDR1 MNHNS, CDR2 SASEGT. The CDR3 loop reads CASTSAGGPYEQYF. As DNA, the CDR3 is TGTGCCAGCACCTCAGCGGGAGGGCCTTACGAGCAGTACTTC.

In this sample, this clonotype turned up many times. The genes are TRBV11-1 and TRBJ2-7; 8 bases align to TRBD2. This CDR3 comprises 15 residues. Germline loops: CDR1 SGHAT, CDR2 FQDESV (reference sequence). Trimming took 3 bases from V and 0 from J; bases not matched to a gene: 4. CDR3 region: CASSFLAGPSYEQYF. The CDR3 DNA follows: TGTGCCAGCAGCTTCCTAGCGGGCCCCTCCTACGAGCAGTACTTC.

V gene TRBV28 combines with J gene TRBJ1-2; a possible D gene is TRBD1 (5 bases). The CDR3 length is 16 residues. The V end was cut by 3 bases, the J end by 5 bases, with 19 bases between. Germline lookup yields CDR1 MDHEN and CDR2 SYDVKM. The DNA for the CDR3 is TGTGCCAGCAGTTTCCCGGGACTAAACCAAGGTTATGGCTACACCTTC. It specifies CASSFPGLNQGYGYTF.

With regard to this clonotype: A much larger clone differs from this one at a single base, so this may be a read error. V gene TRBV5-1 combines with J gene TRBJ1-5, with TRBD1 identical over 12 bases. Germline V lookup: CDR1 SGHRS, CDR2 YFSETQ. The CDR3 contains 15 residues. The CDR3 coding sequence is TGCGTCAGCAGCTCAACGCCGGGACAGGGGGCGACCCAGCATTTT. It is translated as CVSSSTPGQGATQHF.

In its sample, this clonotype was seen many times. This chain links TRBV5-1 with TRBJ2-5; D gene uncertain. The germline V gene encodes CDR1 SGHRS and CDR2 YFSETQ. The CDR3 contains 14 residues. The V end was cut by 4 bases, the J end by 4 bases, with 14 bases between. The CDR3 here is CASSLGTYVETQYF. CDR3 DNA: TGCGCCAGCAGCCTCGGAACTTACGTAGAGACCCAGTACTTC.

This clonotype was counted many times. V gene TRBV11-2 combines with J gene TRBJ2-5, with D hard to call. Trimming pared 1 base from V and 0 bases from J, leaving 15 bases between. The V gene's germline CDR1 is SGHAT and CDR2 FQNNGV. The CDR3 is made up of 17 amino acids. CDR3 in DNA: TGTGCCAGCAGCTTAGTCCCTGGAACAAGGTACCAAGAGACCCAGTACTTC. Protein: CASSLVPGTRYQETQYF.

This clonotype was recorded at least ten times. The J gene is TRBJ1-2, the V gene TRBV6-5; TRBD1 might be the D (5 bases). Trimming took off 6 bases at V and 0 bases at J, with 14 bases between the two ends. Germline CDR1 and CDR2: MNHEY and SVGAGI. CDR3 length: 15 residues. CDR3: CASSYDRFTNYGYTF. In DNA, the CDR3 is TGTGCCAGCAGCTACGACAGATTTACTAACTATGGCTACACCTTC.

The count of this clonotype is one. One end of the junction is discordant with germline, which a read error may explain. The chain uses TRBV4-3 and TRBJ1-2, with 7 bases aligning to TRBD1. CDR1 and CDR2 from the germline V gene are LGHNA and YSLEER. The CDR3 is 16 amino acids. The CDR3 region has the DNA TGCGCCAGCAGCCAAGTTAGGGTACACAGGGGCTATGGCTACAGCTTC. Its translation: CASSQVRVHRGYGYSF.

Ten or more counts support this clonotype. The rearrangement uses TRBV10-3 and TRBJ2-6; 12 bases match TRBD1. Germline V gene sequence: CDR1 ENHRY, CDR2 SYGVKD. V lost 0 bases to trimming and J lost 4 bases; unmatched junction nucleotides: 4. The CDR3 covers 18 residues. The DNA for the CDR3 is TGTGCCATCAGTGAGTCGGGACAGGGGGCGCGGGGGGCCAACGTCCTGACTTTC. As protein: CAISESGQGARGANVLTF.

This clonotype was seen at least ten times. The chain has TRBV20-1 and TRBJ2-7; D ambiguous. Germline CDR1 reads DFQATT; CDR2 reads SNEGSKA (reference sequence). V lost 3 bases to trimming and J lost 3 bases, with 3 bases between them. The CDR3 extends over 10 amino acids. CDR3 loop: CSASIYEQYF. The CDR3 DNA follows: TGCAGTGCTAGTATCTACGAGCAGTACTTC.

The table lists this clonotype with many counts. The chain carries TRBV2 and TRBJ1-2, with a weak D call TRBD1 (5 bases). The CDR3 sequence is 19 residues long. The germline V gene has CDR1 SNHLY and CDR2 FYNNEI. Trimming removed 6 bases from V and 4 bases from J, with 30 bases in between. CDR3 bases: TGTGCCAGCAGGCGTGGGACTTACCAACATACCTTTGAGAGCTATGGCTACACCTTC. This sequence encodes CASRRGTYQHTFESYGYTF.

As to this clonotype: One junction end does not reproduce the germline sequence, and a read error may be involved. V gene TRBV10-3 combines with J gene TRBJ1-2; D remains unclear. CDR1 ENHRY and CDR2 SYGVKD come from the germline V gene. The CDR3 totals 13 residues. The CDR3 reads CAISARANYGYNF. CDR3 nucleotides: TGTGCCATCAGTGCGAGGGCGAACTATGGCTACAACTTC.

In this sample, this clonotype turned up many times. A much larger clone differs by one base, so this may be a read error. The missing conserved phenylalanine or tryptophan at the end of this CDR3 makes a read error likely. This chain connects TRBV20-1 to TRBJ1-2; 7 bases are a match to TRBD1. The V segment lost 3 bases and the J segment 8 bases; nucleotides outside the gene matches: 6. This CDR3 contains 12 residues. The germline V gene has CDR1 DFQATT and CDR2 SNEGSKA (reference sequence). CDR3 coding DNA: TGCAGTGCTAGGTCGGCGGACAGGGGCTACACCTCC. Residues: CSARSADRGYTS.